This T cell receptor beta chain was sequenced for a study of blood T cell repertoires in COVID-19. The CDR3 extends over 22 amino acids. The repertoire was sequenced with immunoSEQ multiplex PCR; TCRdb's copy has only in-frame clones and lacks some. The data contain approximately 230,000 clones, roughly 83% of them singletons. J is TRBJ1-6 and V is TRBV21-1; no DNA check was done on the table's D call, TRBD1. TRBV21-1 is tagged as a pseudogene. The receptor comes from an older man with acute or convalescent COVID-19. Sequenced: peripheral blood. The CDR3 DNA reads TGTGCCAGCAGCAAAGACTTCCTCCGGGACAGGGAACTTGCCTCCTATAATTCACCCCTCCACTTT. Encoded protein: CASSKDFLRDRELASYNSPLHF.